This entry is about one T cell receptor (beta chain). Sequencing used immunoSEQ multiplex PCR; TCRdb keeps in-frame clones, though not all of them. The data hold 250,000 or so clones, with around 87% observed a single time. This entry belongs to a study of blood T cell repertoires in COVID-19. Researchers sorted participants into cohorts using their self-reported clinical history. The germline CDR1 and CDR2 sequences are LNHNV and YYDKDF (reference sequence). The trim removed 8 bases at V and 8 bases at J, leaving 13 bases unmatched. The CDR3 has 15 amino acids. The receptor's source is a woman aged 45 to 65 who had recovered from COVID-19. The sequenced sample was PBMCs or T cells enriched from blood (not recorded which). The V gene is TRBV15, the J gene TRBJ2-1; 9 nucleotides match TRBD2. The CDR3 reads CATSEGSGSFDEQFF. The CDR3 DNA sequence: TGTGCCACCTCCGAGGGTAGCGGGAGTTTCGATGAGCAGTTCTTC.